The clone carrying this T cell receptor (beta chain) was seen just once. Its antigen remains unidentified. The data derive from a study of shared clonotypes between healthy human individuals. Findings of the study overall: Tissue TCR repertoires likely differ from these blood-only repertoires.

The repertoire was sequenced with immunoSEQ multiplex PCR; TCRdb's copy has only in-frame clones and lacks some. This sample yields some 2 million clones, of which around 95% are seen a single time; 0.1% to 0.15% belongs to the top ten. Germline CDR1 SEHNR, CDR2 FQNEAQ (reference sequence). The CDR3 has 13 amino acids. Trimming stripped 0 bases from V and 14 bases from J, with 16 bases between. The chain links TRBV7-9 to TRBJ1-2; D is perhaps TRBD1 (5 bases). The TCR sequence derives from a young man in good health. Sequenced input: naive CD4+ T cells sorted from blood. Specified subset: CD45RA+ positively selected. DNA of the CDR3: TGTGCCAGCAGCTTAGCAAATTGGGGCCTTGAAACCTTC. Protein: CASSLANWGLETF.